This T cell receptor beta chain comes out of a study of cytomegalovirus exposure and HLA in healthy donors. Overall study context: Samples from HLA-typed donors yielded 65 million to 90 million unique TCRs in an early data release. Regarding the study as a whole: Analysis was carried out at a later point, and it linked a missense DCLRE1C variant to TCR beta V- and J-gene trimming. A later analysis associated 16,951 TCR beta sequences with HLA alleles at a 0.05 false discovery rate. An analysis was carried out later, and it reportedly showed fewer N-insertions in an Asian-associated ancestry cluster than the approximately 680-donor mean.

The germline V gene has CDR1 SGDLS and CDR2 YYNGEE. Trimming cost V 3 bases and J 1 base, with 11 bases left between them. This CDR3 comprises 16 residues. Comment on this clone: No antigen is known for it.

13 Jbeta primers and 60 Vbeta primers were used for the PCR. TCRdb keeps only in-frame clones here, not all; method: immunoSEQ multiplex PCR. Altogether approximately 200,000 clones are present, 79% being singletons, with the ten largest covering roughly 1.5%. This receptor was identified in a girl aged 5 to 17 in good health and CMV-seropositive. This chain uses TRBV9 with TRBJ1-6, with D possibly being TRBD1 (6 bases). Material: PBMCs. CDR3 loop: CASSDRDPSYNSPLHF. The CDR3 DNA sequence: TGTGCCAGCAGCGACAGGGACCCATCCTATAATTCACCCCTCCACTTT.